This T cell receptor (beta chain) came from a study of shared clonotypes between healthy human individuals. A remark on this clone: Antigen: not known.

Study-level findings and limits: Clonotypes that were shared across four donors made up around 5% of naive CD4 clonotypes.

CDR1 MDHEN and CDR2 SYDVKM come from the germline V gene. Trimming at V came to 5 bases and at J to 4 bases, leaving 6 bases not matched to a gene. There are 15 residues in the CDR3. Data came from immunoSEQ multiplex PCR; TCRdb stores just in-frame clones and leaves some out. The table records about 990,000 clones, approximately 78% of them present only once. The TCR sequence derives from a man aged 18-30 years in good health. Some clones in this sample may be carry-over from other donors' samples. Sequencing input: memory CD4+ T cells from PBMCs. The subset: CD45RA-negative fraction. V usage is TRBV28 and J usage is TRBJ2-2; 8 positions agree with TRBD1. CDR3 nucleotide sequence: TGTGCCAGCAGTCCATTGACAGGGGTCACCGGGGAGCTGTTTTTT. It is translated as CASSPLTGVTGELFF.